This record looks at one T cell receptor (beta chain) sequence and its context. This sample stems from a study of PD-1 blockade in mismatch repair-deficient tumors. Using immunoSEQ multiplex PCR, the repertoire was profiled, and TCRdb retains in-frame clones only, with some absent. The sample has about 79,000 clones, roughly 80% seen once. V was pared by 3 bases and J by 3 bases, with 15 bases between. Germline V CDR1 and CDR2: SGHTA, FQGNSA. The CDR3 consists of 16 residues. This material consisted of peripheral blood, taken 44 weeks after starting pembrolizumab. This chain uses TRBV7-2 with TRBJ2-1, with D perhaps TRBD2 (6 bases). The sequence was obtained from an adult with mismatch repair-deficient cancer. Here the CDR3 reads CASSLGGDWNYNEQFF. The DNA of the CDR3 is TGTGCCAGCAGCTTGGGGGGAGACTGGAACTACAATGAGCAGTTCTTC.